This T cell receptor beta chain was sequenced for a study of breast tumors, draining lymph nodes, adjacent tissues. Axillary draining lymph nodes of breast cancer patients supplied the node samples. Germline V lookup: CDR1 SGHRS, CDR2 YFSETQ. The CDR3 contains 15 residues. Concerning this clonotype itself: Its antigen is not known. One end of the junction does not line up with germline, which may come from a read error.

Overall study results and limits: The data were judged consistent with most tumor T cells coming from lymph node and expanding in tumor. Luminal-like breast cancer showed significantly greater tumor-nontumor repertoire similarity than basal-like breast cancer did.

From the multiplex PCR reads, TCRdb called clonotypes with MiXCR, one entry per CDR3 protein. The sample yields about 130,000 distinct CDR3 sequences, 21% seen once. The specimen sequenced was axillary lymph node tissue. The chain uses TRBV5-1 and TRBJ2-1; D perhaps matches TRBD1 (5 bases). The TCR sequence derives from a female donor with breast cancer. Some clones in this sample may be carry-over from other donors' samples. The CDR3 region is CASSLAPIKGNEQLF. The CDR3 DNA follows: TGCGCCAGCAGCTTGGCCCCTATCAAGGGGAATGAGCAGCTCTTC.